The 16 T cell receptor beta chains in this list originate from one sample, sequenced in a study of human T cells and chemical hapten exposure. TCRdb reprocessed the RACE reads with MiXCR, giving one entry per CDR3 protein. The sample includes approximately 260,000 distinct CDR3 sequences, roughly 8% of them seen just once. Time point of the sample: pre-sensitization, week 0. The treatment was: therapeutic diphenylcyclopropenone sensitization with weekly scalp DPC. This specimen was whole blood, taken in connection with sensitization to the hapten diphenylcyclopropenone (DPC). These receptors all stem from a man between 18 and 29 years old with alopecia areata. Some clones in this sample may be carry-over from other donors' samples.

This clonotype showed up just a few times. This chain links TRBV5-1 with TRBJ1-2; D is perhaps TRBD1 (5 bases). The V gene's germline CDR1 is SGHRS and CDR2 YFSETQ. Trimming removed 2 bases from V and 6 bases from J, with 11 bases in between. The CDR3 contains 13 residues. The CDR3 DNA reads as TGCGCCAGCAGCTTTGGGACTTCAGATGGCTACACCTTC. The encoded protein is CASSFGTSDGYTF.

In this sample, this clonotype turned up many times. The gene calls are TRBV11-1 and TRBJ2-7; a weak D match, TRBD1 (5 bases). V was pared by 2 bases and J by 4 bases, with 15 bases between. The V gene's germline CDR1 is SGHAT and CDR2 FQDESV (reference sequence). The CDR3 sequence is 15 residues long. The CDR3 loop is CASSLSQGREYEQYF. CDR3 DNA: TGTGCCAGCAGCTTATCTCAGGGTCGCGAATACGAGCAGTACTTC. Based on the CDR3 plus reference TRBV11-1 and TRBJ2-7, the full variable domain is EAEVAQSPRYKITEKSQAVAFWCDPISGHATLYWYRQILGQGPELLVQFQDESVVDDSQLPKDRFSAERLKGVDSTLKIQPAELGDSAMYLCASSLSQGREYEQYFGPGTRLTVT.

This clonotype was seen ten or more times. The V call is TRBV5-1, the J call TRBJ2-1; perhaps TRBD1 as D (5 bases). Per the germline V gene, CDR1 is SGHRS and CDR2 is YFSETQ. CDR3 length: 13 residues. Deletions cut 4 bases from V and 2 bases from J, with 7 bases between. CDR3 DNA: TGCGCCAGCAGCCCGACAGCCTACAATGAGCAGTTCTTC. It specifies CASSPTAYNEQFF.

The chain is built from TRBV4-3 and TRBJ2-3; D is perhaps TRBD2 (6 bases). This CDR3 is 16 amino acids long. Germline CDR1 is LGHNA and CDR2 is YSLEER. With 0 bases removed from V and 4 bases from J, the gap between germline ends came to 14 bases. CDR3 residues: CASSQDRRGLPDTQYF. The CDR3 nucleotides read TGCGCCAGCAGCCAAGATCGGAGGGGCCTCCCAGATACGCAGTATTTT.

This clonotype was seen repeatedly, ten times or more. V is TRBV27 and J is TRBJ1-5, with D perhaps TRBD1 (5 bases). V lost 2 bases and J 2 bases, leaving 10 bases between the germline ends. Germline CDR1 and CDR2: MNHEY and SMNVEV (reference sequence). This CDR3 is built from 15 residues. CDR3 sequence reads: CASSLRRDGNQPQHF. The CDR3 nucleotides read TGTGCCAGCAGTTTACGCAGGGATGGCAATCAGCCCCAGCATTTT.

There are a few counts of this clonotype. The gene calls are TRBV10-3 and TRBJ2-7, with TRBD1 matching 8 bases. The CDR3 is made up of 13 amino acids. V was clipped by 5 bases and J by 3 bases; unmatched bases: 3. Germline values: CDR1 ENHRY, CDR2 SYGVKD. The DNA for the CDR3 is TGTGCCATCAGTTACACAGGGGGCTACGAGCAGTACTTC. Protein sequence: CAISYTGGYEQYF.

This clonotype showed up just a few times. The rearrangement joins TRBV12-3 or TRBV12-4 to TRBJ1-4; D possibly corresponds to TRBD1 (5 bases). The CDR3 covers 12 residues. Trimming removed 6 bases from V and 13 bases from J, with 15 bases in between. The CDR3 nucleotides read TGTGCCAGCAGCCGGGGGTACGTCGGACTGTTTTTT. This sequence encodes CASSRGYVGLFF.

This clonotype has a count of ten or more. The chain combines TRBV7-2 with TRBJ1-5; 8 bases map to TRBD1. The V segment lost 2 bases and the J segment 0 bases; nucleotides outside the gene matches: 3. This CDR3 has 16 residues. The germline gives CDR1 SGHTA, CDR2 FQGNSA. The CDR3 DNA reads as TGTGCCAGCAGCTTAAAGGGACAGGTTAGCAATCAGCCCCAGCATTTT. Its protein product is CASSLKGQVSNQPQHF. The variable domain in full, completed from reference TRBV7-2 and TRBJ1-5, reads GAGVSQSPSNKVTEKGKDVELRCDPISGHTALYWYRQSLGQGLEFLIYFQGNSAPDKSGLPSDRFSAERTGGSVSTLTIQRTQQEDSAVYLCASSLKGQVSNQPQHFGDGTRLSIL.

This clonotype was picked up a small number of times. The gene calls are TRBV3-1 and TRBJ2-3, with TRBD2 matching 8 bases. The CDR3 consists of 16 residues. Germline CDR1 reads LGHDT; CDR2 reads YNNKEL (reference sequence). V shed 2 bases and J 1 base; nucleotides not matched to a gene: 5. The CDR3 loop reads CASSQSRGGRTDTQYF. In nucleotides, the CDR3 is TGTGCCAGCAGCCAAAGCCGCGGGGGGCGCACAGATACGCAGTATTTT.

The sample holds a few counts of this clonotype. The V call is TRBV12-3 or TRBV12-4, the J call TRBJ1-2, with D possibly TRBD1 on 5 matching bases. The ends were cut back, 6 bases at V and 3 bases at J, with 14 bases in the middle. The CDR3 length is 14 residues. CDR3 in amino acids: CASRPGIPDYGYTF. The DNA of the CDR3 is TGTGCCAGCAGACCAGGGATTCCAGACTATGGCTACACCTTC.

The genes are TRBV6-2 or TRBV6-3 and TRBJ2-1, with a possible D match to TRBD2 (6 bases). The germline V gene has CDR1 MNHEY and CDR2 SVGEGT. The length of the CDR3 is 20 residues. Trimming left V 3 bases short and J 7 bases short, with 31 bases between. This chain's CDR3 is CASSYLRAKLALPSKNEQFF. The CDR3 region has the DNA TGTGCCAGCAGTTATTTGCGGGCTAAACTAGCCCTCCCATCTAAGAATGAGCAGTTCTTC.

The chain recombines TRBV20-1 with TRBJ2-1, with a possible D match to TRBD1 (5 bases). The J call may not be correct, given that the DNA end is closer to TRBJ2-7. CDR3 size: 16 residues. Per germline, CDR1 DFQATT and CDR2 SNEGSKA (reference sequence). For the CDR3, the DNA is TGCAGTGCTAGATATAGCCGGTTGATGGGGCACAATGAGCAGTACTTC. Its protein is CSARYSRLMGHNEQYF.

CDR3 protein: CSVDPSGGPILYF. CDR3 DNA: TGCAGCGTTGATCCTAGCGGGGGGCCGATCTTGTACTTC. V is TRBV29-1 and J is TRBJ2-4; 11 bases align to TRBD2. The germline CDR1 and CDR2 sequences are SQVTM and ANQGSEA. V was pared by 3 bases and J by 15 bases, with 10 bases of the junction left unmatched. CDR3 size: 13 residues.

The chain carries TRBV7-6 and TRBJ1-6; tentative D call: TRBD1 (6 bases). Germline loops: CDR1 SGHVS, CDR2 FNYEAQ. V was shortened by 1 base and J by 6 bases, with 10 bases between the two germline ends. The CDR3 has 15 residues. In DNA form, the CDR3 reads TGTGCCAGCAGCTTAGATGCCAGGGGTAATTCACCCCTCCACTTT. It encodes CASSLDARGNSPLHF.

This clonotype was picked up many times. The chain combines TRBV7-2 with TRBJ1-5, with unresolved D. V dropped 0 bases and J dropped 3 bases, with 6 bases sitting between them. CDR3 length: 14 residues. Looked up from germline, CDR1 is SGHTA and CDR2 is FQGNSA. The CDR3 DNA reads TGTGCCAGCAGCTTAGCGCACGCCAATCAGCCCCAGCATTTT. It is translated as CASSLAHANQPQHF.

V is TRBV6-2 or TRBV6-3 and J is TRBJ1-2; D is undetermined. CDR1 and CDR2 (germline): MNHEY, SVGEGT. V was shortened by 2 bases and J by 2 bases, with 15 bases between the two germline ends. This CDR3 has 16 amino acids. The CDR3 loop is CASSYPQLGRNYGYTF. The DNA for the CDR3 is TGTGCCAGCAGTTACCCACAACTTGGACGGAACTATGGCTACACCTTC.